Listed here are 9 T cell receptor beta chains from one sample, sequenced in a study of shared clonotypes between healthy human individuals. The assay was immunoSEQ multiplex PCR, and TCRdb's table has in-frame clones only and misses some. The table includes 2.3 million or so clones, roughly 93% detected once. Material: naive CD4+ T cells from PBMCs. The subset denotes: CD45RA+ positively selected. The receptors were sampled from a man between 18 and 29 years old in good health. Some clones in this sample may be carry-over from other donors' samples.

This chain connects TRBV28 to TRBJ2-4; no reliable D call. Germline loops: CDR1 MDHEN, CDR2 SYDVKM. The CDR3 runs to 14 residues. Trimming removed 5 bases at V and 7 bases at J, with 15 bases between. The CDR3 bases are TGTGCCAGCAGTACGTTGGGCTCCGGGAACATTCAGTACTTC. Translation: CASSTLGSGNIQYF.

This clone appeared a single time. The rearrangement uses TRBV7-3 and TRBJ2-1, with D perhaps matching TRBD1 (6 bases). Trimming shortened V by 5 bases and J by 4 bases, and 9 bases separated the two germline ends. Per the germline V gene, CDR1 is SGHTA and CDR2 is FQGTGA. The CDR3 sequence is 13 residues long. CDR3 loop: CASSTQGYNEQFF. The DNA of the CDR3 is TGTGCCAGCAGCACGCAGGGGTACAATGAGCAGTTCTTC.

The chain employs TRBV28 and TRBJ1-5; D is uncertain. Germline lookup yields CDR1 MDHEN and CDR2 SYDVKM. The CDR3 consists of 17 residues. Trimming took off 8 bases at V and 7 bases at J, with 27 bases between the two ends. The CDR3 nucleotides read TGTGCCAGCCTCTCTGGCGGGCAGGACTATGCCAGGCAGCCCCAGCATTTT. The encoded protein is CASLSGGQDYARQPQHF. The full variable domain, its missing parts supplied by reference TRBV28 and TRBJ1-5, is DVKVTQSSRYLVKRTGEKVFLECVQDMDHENMFWYRQDPGLGLRLIYFSYDVKMKEKGDIPEGYSVSREKKERFSLILESASTNQTSMYLCASLSGGQDYARQPQHFGDGTRLSIL.

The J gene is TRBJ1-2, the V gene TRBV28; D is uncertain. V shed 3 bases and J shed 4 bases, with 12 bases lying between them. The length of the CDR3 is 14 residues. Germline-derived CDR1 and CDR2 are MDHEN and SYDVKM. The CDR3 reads CASSLLSDPYGYTF. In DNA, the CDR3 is TGTGCCAGCAGTTTGCTGAGCGATCCCTATGGCTACACCTTC.

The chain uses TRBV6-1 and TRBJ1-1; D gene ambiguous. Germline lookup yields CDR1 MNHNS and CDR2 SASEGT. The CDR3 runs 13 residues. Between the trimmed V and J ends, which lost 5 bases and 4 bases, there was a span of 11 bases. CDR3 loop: CASSFRVGTEAFF. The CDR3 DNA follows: TGTGCCAGCAGTTTTAGGGTGGGCACTGAAGCTTTCTTT.

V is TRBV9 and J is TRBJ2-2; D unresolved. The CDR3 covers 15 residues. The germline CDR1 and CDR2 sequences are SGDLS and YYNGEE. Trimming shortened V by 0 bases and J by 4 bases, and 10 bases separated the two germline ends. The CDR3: CASSVGAPTTGELFF. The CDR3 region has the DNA TGTGCCAGCAGCGTAGGGGCCCCCACCACCGGGGAGCTGTTTTTT.

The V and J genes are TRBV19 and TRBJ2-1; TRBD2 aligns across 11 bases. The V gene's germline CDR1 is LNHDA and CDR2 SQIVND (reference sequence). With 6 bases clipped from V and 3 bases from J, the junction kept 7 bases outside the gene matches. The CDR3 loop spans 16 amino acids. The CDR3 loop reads CASSDRGTSGYNEQFF. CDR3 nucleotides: TGTGCCAGTAGCGATCGCGGGACTAGCGGCTACAATGAGCAGTTCTTC.

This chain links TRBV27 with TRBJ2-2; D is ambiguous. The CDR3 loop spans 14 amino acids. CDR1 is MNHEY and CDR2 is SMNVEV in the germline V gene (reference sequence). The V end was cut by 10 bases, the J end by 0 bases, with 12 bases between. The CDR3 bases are TGTGCCACGCTCCGGGCGCCGAACACCGGGGAGCTGTTTTTT. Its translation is CATLRAPNTGELFF.

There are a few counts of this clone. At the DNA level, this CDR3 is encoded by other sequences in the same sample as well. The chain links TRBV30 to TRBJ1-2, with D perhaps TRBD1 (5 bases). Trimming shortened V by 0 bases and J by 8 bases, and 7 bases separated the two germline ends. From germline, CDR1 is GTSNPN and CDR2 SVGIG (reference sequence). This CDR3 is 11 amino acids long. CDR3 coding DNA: TGTGCCTGGAGTGTGGGGGAAGGCTACACCTTC. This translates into CAWSVGEGYTF. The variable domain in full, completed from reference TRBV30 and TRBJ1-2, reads SQTIHQWPATLVQPVGSPLSLECTVEGTSNPNLYWYRQAAGRGLQLLFYSVGIGQISSEVPQNLSASRPQDRQFILSSKKLLLSDSGFYLCAWSVGEGYTFGSGTRLTVV.